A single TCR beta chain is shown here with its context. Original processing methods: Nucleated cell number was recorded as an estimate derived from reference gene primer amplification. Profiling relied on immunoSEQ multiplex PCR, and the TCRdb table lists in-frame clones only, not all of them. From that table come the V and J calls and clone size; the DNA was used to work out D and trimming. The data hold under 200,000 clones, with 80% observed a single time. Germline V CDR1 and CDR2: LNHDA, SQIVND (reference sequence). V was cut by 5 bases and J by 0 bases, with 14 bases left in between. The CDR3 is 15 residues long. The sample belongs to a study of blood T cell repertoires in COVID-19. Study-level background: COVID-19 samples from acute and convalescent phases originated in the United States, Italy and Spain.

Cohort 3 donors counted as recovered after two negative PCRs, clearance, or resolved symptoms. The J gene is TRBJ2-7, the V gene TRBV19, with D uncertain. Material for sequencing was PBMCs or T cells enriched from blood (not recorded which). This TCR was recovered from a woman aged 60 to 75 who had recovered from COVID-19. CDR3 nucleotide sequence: TGTGCCAGTAGTGCCTGGCGTCCGGGCTCCTACGAGCAGTACTTC. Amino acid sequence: CASSAWRPGSYEQYF.